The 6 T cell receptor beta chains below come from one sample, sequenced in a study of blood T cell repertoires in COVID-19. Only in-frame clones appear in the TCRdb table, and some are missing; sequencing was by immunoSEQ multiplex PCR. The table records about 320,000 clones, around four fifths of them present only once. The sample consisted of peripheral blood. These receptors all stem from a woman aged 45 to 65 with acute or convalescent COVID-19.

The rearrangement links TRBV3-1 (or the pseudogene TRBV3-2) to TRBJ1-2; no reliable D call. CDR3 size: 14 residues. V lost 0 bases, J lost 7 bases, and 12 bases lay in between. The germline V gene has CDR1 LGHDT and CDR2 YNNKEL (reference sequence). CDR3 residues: CASSQDRRGGGYTF. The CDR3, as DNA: TGTGCCAGCAGCCAAGATAGGCGCGGAGGTGGCTACACCTTC.

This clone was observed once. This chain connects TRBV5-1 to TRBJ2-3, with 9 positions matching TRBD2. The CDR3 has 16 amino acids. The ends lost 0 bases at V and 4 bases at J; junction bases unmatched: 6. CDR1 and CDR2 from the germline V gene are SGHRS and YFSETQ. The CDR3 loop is CASSLVAGAPPDTQYF. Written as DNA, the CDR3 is TGCGCCAGCAGCTTGGTAGCGGGGGCCCCCCCAGATACGCAGTATTTT.

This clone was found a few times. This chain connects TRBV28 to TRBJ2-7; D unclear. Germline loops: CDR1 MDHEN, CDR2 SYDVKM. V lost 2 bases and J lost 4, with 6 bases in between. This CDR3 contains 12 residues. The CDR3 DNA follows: TGTGCCAGCAGTTTAAGAGCTTACGAGCAGTACTTC. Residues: CASSLRAYEQYF. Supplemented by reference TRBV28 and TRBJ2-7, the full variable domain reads DVKVTQSSRYLVKRTGEKVFLECVQDMDHENMFWYRQDPGLGLRLIYFSYDVKMKEKGDIPEGYSVSREKKERFSLILESASTNQTSMYLCASSLRAYEQYFGPGTRLTVT.

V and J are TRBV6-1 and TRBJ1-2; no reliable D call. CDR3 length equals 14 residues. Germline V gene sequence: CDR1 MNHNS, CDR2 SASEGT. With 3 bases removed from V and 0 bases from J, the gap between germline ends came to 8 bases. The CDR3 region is CASSDTGTNYGYTF. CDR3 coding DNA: TGTGCCAGCAGTGACACGGGGACTAACTATGGCTACACCTTC.

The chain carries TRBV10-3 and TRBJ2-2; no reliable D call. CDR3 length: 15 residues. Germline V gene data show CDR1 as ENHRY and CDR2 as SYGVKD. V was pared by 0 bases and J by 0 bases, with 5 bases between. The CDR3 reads CAISESRANTGELFF. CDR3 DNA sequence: TGTGCCATCAGTGAGTCTCGGGCGAACACCGGGGAGCTGTTTTTT.

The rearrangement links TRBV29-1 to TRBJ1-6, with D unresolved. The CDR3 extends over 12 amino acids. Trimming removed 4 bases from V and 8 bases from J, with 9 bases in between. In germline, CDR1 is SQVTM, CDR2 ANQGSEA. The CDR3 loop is CSVAEEDSPLHF. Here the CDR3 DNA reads TGCAGCGTTGCCGAAGAGGATTCACCCCTCCACTTT.